This T cell receptor (beta chain) is drawn from a study of vaccination effects on CD4 cells after COVID-19. Study-level information: Samples were taken post-vaccine, and their median timing was 72 days after the second dose. Points from the study as a whole: After vaccination, at late timepoints, clones induced by infection and by vaccine contracted markedly.

Before sequencing, viral peptide pools were used by the ViraFEST assay to expand antigen-specific CD4+ T cells. Having been cultured for around ten days, the cells underwent CD4+ T cell isolation. All participants had two doses of either the BNT162b2 or mRNA-1273 vaccine. None of these healthy vaccinees had been infected with SARS-CoV-2 before vaccination. The authors replaced half the medium with IL-2 medium on days 3 and 7. Here immunoSEQ multiplex PCR was the method, and the copy in TCRdb shows in-frame clones only, minus some. The sample holds 65,000 to 70,000 clones, roughly 79% seen once. Points on this clone: The antigen remains unidentified.

Looked up from germline, CDR1 is SEHNR and CDR2 is FQNEAQ (reference sequence). V was pared by 5 bases and J by 3 bases, with 14 bases between. The CDR3 is 14 amino acids. This sample comprised CD4+ T cells from PBMCs cultured with HCoV-OC43 spike peptides, obtained after COVID-19 vaccination. Regarding subset: HCoV-OC43 spike overlapping peptide pool stimulation. The gene calls are TRBV7-9 and TRBJ2-7, with D hard to call. This receptor was identified in a human donor who received a COVID-19 vaccine. The CDR3 is CASSAPRLRYEQYV. CDR3 DNA: TGTGCCAGCAGCGCCCCCCGACTGCGCTACGAGCAGTACGTC.